This T cell receptor beta chain was sequenced during a study of CD8+ T cells in alopecia areata. Whole-study context: Treated patients swallowed 5 to 10 mg of oral tofacitinib twice daily.

The junction had 10 bases not matched to a gene; V was cut back by 7 bases and J by 5 bases. The CDR3 totals 13 residues. Germline CDR1 reads SQVTM; CDR2 reads ANQGSEA. Lesional scalp punch biopsies and peripheral blood came from alopecia areata patients. Isolation of CD4+ and CD8+ T cells from PBMCs was achieved by sorting. Once RNA had been extracted, it was reverse transcribed into cDNA to act as the sequencing template. TCRdb's copy holds only in-frame clones and misses some; the assay was immunoSEQ multiplex PCR. The sample records around 140,000 clones, 40% to 55% being singletons. The specimen comprised CD4+ T cells sorted from blood, sampled at week 0. The clonotype originates from a human donor with alopecia areata. The V and J genes are TRBV29-1 and TRBJ2-5; TRBD2 agrees at 7 bases. Here the CDR3 reads CSARGGGDETQYF. CDR3 sequence (DNA): TGCAGCGCTCGAGGTGGGGGGGACGAGACCCAGTACTTC.